Listed below are T cell receptor beta chains from one sample, sequenced in a study of blood T cell repertoires in COVID-19. Produced via immunoSEQ multiplex PCR; TCRdb's table is partial and in-frame only. The sample yields about 280,000 clones, 85% to 90% seen once. Sequenced material: PBMCs or T cells enriched from blood (not recorded which). The receptors derive from a woman aged 18 to 35 with acute COVID-19. Both conserved end residues are part of each CDR3. Some rows have no size entry. The others give once, few or many, or a class for an expanded clone.

v_call clone_size cdr3_aa
TRBV24-1 - CATSDLSGGSYNEQFF
TRBV6-5 - CASSYSGASTDTQYF
TRBV29-1 - CSTNRGANTEAFF
TRBV28 - CASSRQGIVNTEAFF
TRBV11-3 - CASSRWTGTRKTGELFF
TRBV4-1 - CASSQDQSRAGYTF
TRBV5-1 - CASSLQGGGTKNIQYF
TRBV6-2/TRBV6-3 few CASSERGRLSYEQYF
TRBV15 - CATSFLLWTEAFF
TRBV5-1 - CASRTASSGNTIYF
TRBV11-2 - CASSPTRGNTEAFF
TRBV24-1 - CATSYRGEAFF
TRBV7-9 - CASTYGQDTQYF
TRBV6-2/TRBV6-3 - CASSSFGQSGNTIYF
TRBV5-5 few CASSRTSGTSGRVGFF
TRBV7-9 - CASSLVGTGGNEQFF
TRBV6-5 once CASTGIVVSPLHF
TRBV19 - CASSIGAGTGEQFF
TRBV2 - CASSEDRGGSYNEQFF
TRBV28 - CASSLVPGYGVNTEAFF
TRBV14 - CASSLRTEYTGELFF
TRBV13 - CASSPADWPRVAYGYTF
TRBV20-1 - CSASDRSFSYEQYF
TRBV5-5 - CASSMTGGSYNEQFF
TRBV18 - CASSQDRVQPQHF
TRBV24-1 - CATSQDSNLRAQHF
TRBV28 - CASSLLSSGSTGELFF
TRBV15 - CATNERLAGQPQHF
TRBV15 - CATSRVVGPGNTIYF
TRBV6-5 - CASYQTVAVNQPQHF
TRBV24-1 - CATSDLQDRGVNQPQHF
TRBV15 - CATSFRPGQGSSNYGYTF
TRBV7-8 - CASSRRQGVNTEAFF
TRBV28 once CASSSPSRGASYGYTF
TRBV9 - CASSVTGMGTEAFF
TRBV12-3/TRBV12-4 - CASSIQGDTEAFF
TRBV6-5 - CASSRDRVYEQYF
TRBV7-2 - CASSTWRTGDGSPLHF
TRBV19 - CATRGGDDEQYF
TRBV4-1 few CASSQRQGYSYNEQFF
TRBV7-9 - CASSRLAGDTGELFF
TRBV15 - CATSRNPQGQGAGTQYF
TRBV3-1/TRBV3-2 - CASSLGRGTSTEQFF
TRBV2 - CASSGQHNQPQHF
TRBV3-1/TRBV3-2 few CASSQGDPGAYNQPQHF
TRBV11-3 - CASSLEGRVQYF